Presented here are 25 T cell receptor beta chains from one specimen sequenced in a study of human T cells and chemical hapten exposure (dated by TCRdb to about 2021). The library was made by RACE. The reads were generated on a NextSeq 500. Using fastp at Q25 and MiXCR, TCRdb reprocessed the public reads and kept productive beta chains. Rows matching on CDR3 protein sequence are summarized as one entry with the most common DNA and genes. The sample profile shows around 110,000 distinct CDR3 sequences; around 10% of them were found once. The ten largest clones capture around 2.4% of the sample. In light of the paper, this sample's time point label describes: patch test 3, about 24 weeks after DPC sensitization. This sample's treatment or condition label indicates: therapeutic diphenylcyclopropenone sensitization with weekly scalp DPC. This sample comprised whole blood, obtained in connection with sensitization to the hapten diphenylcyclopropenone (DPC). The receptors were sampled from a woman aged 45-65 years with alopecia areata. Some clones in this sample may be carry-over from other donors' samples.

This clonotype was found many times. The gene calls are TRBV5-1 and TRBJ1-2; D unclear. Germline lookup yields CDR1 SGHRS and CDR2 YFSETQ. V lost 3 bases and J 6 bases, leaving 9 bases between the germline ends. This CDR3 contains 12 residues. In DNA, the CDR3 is TGCGCCAGCAGCTCGGTTGTTGATGGCTACACCTTC. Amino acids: CASSSVVDGYTF.

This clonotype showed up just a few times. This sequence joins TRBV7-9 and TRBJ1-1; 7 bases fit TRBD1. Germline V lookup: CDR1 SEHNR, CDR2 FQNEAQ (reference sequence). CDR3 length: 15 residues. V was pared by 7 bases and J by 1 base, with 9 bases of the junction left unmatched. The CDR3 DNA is TGTGCCAGCATACTTCCGGGACAGAGGAACACTGAAGCTTTCTTT. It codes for CASILPGQRNTEAFF. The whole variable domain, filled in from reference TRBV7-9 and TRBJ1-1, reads DTGVSQNPRHKITKRGQNVTFRCDPISEHNRLYWYRQTLGQGPEFLTYFQNEAQLEKSRLLSDRFSAERPKGSFSTLEIQRTEQGDSAMYLCASILPGQRNTEAFFGQGTRLTVV.

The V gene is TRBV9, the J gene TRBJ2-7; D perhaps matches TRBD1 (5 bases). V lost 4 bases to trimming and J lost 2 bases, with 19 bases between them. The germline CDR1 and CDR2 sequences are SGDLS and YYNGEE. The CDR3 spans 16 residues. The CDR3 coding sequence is TGTGCCAGCAGCCCTAGGGGCCAGTCCAGCCCCTACGAGCAGTACTTC. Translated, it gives CASSPRGQSSPYEQYF.

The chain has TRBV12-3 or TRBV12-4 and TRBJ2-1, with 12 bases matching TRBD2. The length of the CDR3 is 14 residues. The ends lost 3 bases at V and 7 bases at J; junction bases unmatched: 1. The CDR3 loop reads CASSFGTSGNEQFF. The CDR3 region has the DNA TGTGCCAGCAGTTTCGGGACTAGCGGGAATGAGCAGTTCTTC.

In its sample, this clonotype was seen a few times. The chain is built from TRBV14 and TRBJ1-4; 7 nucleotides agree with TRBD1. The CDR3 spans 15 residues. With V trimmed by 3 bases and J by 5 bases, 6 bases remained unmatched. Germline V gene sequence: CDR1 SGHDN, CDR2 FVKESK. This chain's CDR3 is CASSQNNRGNEKLFF. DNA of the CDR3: TGTGCCAGCAGCCAGAATAACAGGGGAAATGAAAAACTGTTTTTT.

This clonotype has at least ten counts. This CDR3 is CASSYAQGYEQYF. The CDR3 nucleotides read TGTGCCAGCAGTTACGCCCAGGGTTACGAGCAGTACTTC. This chain connects TRBV6-5 to TRBJ2-7, with D perhaps TRBD1 (5 bases). Per the germline V gene, CDR1 is MNHEY and CDR2 is SVGAGI. Trimming shortened V by 2 bases and J by 4 bases, and 9 bases separated the two germline ends. This CDR3 comprises 13 residues.

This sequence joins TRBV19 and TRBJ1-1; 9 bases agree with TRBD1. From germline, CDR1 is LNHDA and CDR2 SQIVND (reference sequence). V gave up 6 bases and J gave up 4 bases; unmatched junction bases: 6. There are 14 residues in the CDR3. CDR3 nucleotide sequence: TGTGCCAGTAGCTGGGGACAGGGAAGCACTGAAGCTTTCTTT. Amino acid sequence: CASSWGQGSTEAFF.

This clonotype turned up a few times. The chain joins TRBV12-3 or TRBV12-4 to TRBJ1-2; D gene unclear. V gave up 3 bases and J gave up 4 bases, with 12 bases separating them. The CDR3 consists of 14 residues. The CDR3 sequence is CASSFLDRAYGYTF. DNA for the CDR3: TGTGCCAGCAGTTTTCTAGACCGAGCCTATGGCTACACCTTC.

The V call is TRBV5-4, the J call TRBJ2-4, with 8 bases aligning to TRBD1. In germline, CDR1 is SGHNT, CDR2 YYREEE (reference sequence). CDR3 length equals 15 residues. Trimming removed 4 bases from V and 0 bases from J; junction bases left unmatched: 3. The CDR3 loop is CASSRDRLAKNIQYF. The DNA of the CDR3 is TGTGCCAGCAGCCGGGACAGGTTAGCCAAAAACATTCAGTACTTC.

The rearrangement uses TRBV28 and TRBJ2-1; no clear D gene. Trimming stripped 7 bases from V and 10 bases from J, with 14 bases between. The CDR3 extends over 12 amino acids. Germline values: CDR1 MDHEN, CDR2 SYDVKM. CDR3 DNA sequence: TGTGCCAGCACGAAGATGAGCTCGGAGCAGTTCTTC. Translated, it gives CASTKMSSEQFF.

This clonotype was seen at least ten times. The CDR3 nucleotides are TGCAGTGCTAGAGCTCCACACCAGAACACCGGGGAGCTGTTTTTT. Amino acid sequence: CSARAPHQNTGELFF. This chain uses TRBV20-1 with TRBJ2-2; D gene unclear. There are 15 residues in the CDR3. Per germline, CDR1 DFQATT and CDR2 SNEGSKA (reference sequence). Deletions cut 1 base from V and 1 base from J, with 10 bases between.

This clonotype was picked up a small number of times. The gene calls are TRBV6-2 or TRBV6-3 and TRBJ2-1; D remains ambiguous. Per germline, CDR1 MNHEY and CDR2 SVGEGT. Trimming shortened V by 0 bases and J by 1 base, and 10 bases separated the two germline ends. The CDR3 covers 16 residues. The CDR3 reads CASSYSERISYNEQFF. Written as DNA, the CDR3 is TGTGCCAGCAGTTACTCAGAAAGGATTTCCTACAATGAGCAGTTCTTC.

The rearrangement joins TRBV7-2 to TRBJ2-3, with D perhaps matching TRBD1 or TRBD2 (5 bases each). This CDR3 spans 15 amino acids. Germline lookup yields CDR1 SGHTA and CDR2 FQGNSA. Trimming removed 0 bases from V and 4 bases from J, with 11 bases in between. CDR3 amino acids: CASSLALGEPDTQYF. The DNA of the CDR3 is TGTGCCAGCAGCTTAGCTTTGGGGGAGCCAGATACGCAGTATTTT.

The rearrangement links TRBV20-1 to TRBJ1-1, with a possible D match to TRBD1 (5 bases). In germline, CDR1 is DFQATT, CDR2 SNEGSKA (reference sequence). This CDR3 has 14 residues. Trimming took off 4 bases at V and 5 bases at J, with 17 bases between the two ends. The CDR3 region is CSATAGTARTEAFF. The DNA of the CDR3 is TGCAGTGCTACCGCCGGGACGGCGAGGACTGAAGCTTTCTTT.

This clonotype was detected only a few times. The CDR3 reads CSAKIHEQYF. Written as DNA, the CDR3 is TGCAGTGCAAAAATCCACGAGCAGTACTTC. This chain links TRBV20-1 with TRBJ2-7, with unresolved D. Per germline, CDR1 DFQATT and CDR2 SNEGSKA (reference sequence). V shed 6 bases and J shed 5 bases, with 8 bases lying between them. The CDR3 covers 10 residues.

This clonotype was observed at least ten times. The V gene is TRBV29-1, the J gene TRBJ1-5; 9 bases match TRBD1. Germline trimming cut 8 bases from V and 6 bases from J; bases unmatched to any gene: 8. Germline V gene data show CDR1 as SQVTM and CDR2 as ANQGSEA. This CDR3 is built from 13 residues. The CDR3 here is CSFTGGEGQPQHF. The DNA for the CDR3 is TGCAGCTTCACAGGGGGCGAGGGTCAGCCCCAGCATTTT.

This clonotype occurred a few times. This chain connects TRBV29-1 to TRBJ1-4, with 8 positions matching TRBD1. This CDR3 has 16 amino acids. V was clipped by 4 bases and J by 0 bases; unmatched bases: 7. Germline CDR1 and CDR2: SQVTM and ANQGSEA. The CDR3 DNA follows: TGCAGCGTTGGGGGTGGACAGGGAGCAACTAATGAAAAACTGTTTTTT. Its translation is CSVGGGQGATNEKLFF.

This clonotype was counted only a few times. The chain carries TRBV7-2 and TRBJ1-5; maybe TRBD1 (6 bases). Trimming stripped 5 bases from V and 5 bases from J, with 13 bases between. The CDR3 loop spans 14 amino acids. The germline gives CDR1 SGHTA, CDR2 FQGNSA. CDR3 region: CASSQRAGDQPQHF. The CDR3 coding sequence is TGTGCCAGCAGCCAAAGGGCAGGGGATCAGCCCCAGCATTTT.

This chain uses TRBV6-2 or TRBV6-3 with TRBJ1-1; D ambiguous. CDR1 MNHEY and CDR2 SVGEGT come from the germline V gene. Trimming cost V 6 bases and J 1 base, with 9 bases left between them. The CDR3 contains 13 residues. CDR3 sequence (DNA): TGTGCCAGCAGAAGGCCCGGGAACACTGAAGCTTTCTTT. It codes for CASRRPGNTEAFF.

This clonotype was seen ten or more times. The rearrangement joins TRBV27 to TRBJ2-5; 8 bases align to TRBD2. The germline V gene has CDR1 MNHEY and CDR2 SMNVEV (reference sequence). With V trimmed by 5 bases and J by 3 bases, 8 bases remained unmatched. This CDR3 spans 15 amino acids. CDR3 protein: CASSPGAAGEETQYF. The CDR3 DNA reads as TGTGCCAGCAGTCCGGGGGCAGCGGGGGAAGAGACCCAGTACTTC.

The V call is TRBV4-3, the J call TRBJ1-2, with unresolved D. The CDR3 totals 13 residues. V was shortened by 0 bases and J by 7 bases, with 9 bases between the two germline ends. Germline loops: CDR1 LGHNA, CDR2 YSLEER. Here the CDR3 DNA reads TGCGCCAGCAGCCAAGATCGACTTCTTGGCTACACCTTC. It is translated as CASSQDRLLGYTF.

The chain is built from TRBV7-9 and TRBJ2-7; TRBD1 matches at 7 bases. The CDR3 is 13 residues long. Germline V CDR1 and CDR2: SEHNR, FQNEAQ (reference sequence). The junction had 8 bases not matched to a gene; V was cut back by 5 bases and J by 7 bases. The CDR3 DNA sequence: TGTGCCAGCAGCGTACAGGGGATCGGGGAGCAGTACTTC. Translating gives CASSVQGIGEQYF.

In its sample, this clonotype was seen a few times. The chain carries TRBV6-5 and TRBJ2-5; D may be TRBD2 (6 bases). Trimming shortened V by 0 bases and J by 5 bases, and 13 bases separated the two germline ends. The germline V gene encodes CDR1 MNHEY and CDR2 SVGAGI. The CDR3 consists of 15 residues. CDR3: CASSYSRLGGETQYF. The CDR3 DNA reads TGTGCCAGCAGTTACTCGAGACTAGGCGGGGAGACCCAGTACTTC.

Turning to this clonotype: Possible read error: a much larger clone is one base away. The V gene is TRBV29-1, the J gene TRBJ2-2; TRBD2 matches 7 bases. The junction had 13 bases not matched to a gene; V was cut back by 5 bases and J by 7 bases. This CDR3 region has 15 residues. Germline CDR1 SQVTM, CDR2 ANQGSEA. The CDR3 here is CSVTFAGVGVGELFF. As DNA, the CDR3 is TGCAGCGTTACTTTCGCGGGAGTTGGGGTCGGGGAGCTGTTTTTT.

CDR3 sequence: CASSPSGTANEKLFF. CDR3 coding DNA: TGTGCCAGCAGCCCCTCCGGGACAGCTAATGAAAAACTGTTTTTT. This sequence joins TRBV5-6 and TRBJ1-4; 7 bases are shared with TRBD1. The ends lost 4 bases at V and 3 bases at J; junction bases unmatched: 6. Germline CDR1 is SGHDT and CDR2 is YYEEEE. The CDR3 length is 15 residues.